This T cell receptor (beta chain) was profiled in a study of T cell repertoires in cytomegalovirus infection. Study context: Public TCR beta signatures were indicative of both CMV infection and a matching HLA type.

Study-wide results and limits: CMV carriers with the relevant HLA were identified by cumulative public TCR beta family frequency. CMV-specific TCR beta clonotypes restricted by HLA-C dominated the ex vivo response.

This clonotype was counted ten times or more. No antigen is known for it. V shed 5 bases and J 4 bases; nucleotides not matched to a gene: 17. The CDR3 length is 18 residues. Germline assignment: CDR1 SGHTA and CDR2 FQGNSA. TCRdb re-called the reads through MiXCR, storing one row per CDR3 protein. The sample yields a few hundred thousand distinct CDR3 sequences, 17% seen once. This TCR derives from a human donor in good health (CMV status not recorded). Some clones in this sample may be carry-over from other donors' samples. Sequencing was carried out using PBMCs. V is TRBV7-2 and J is TRBJ1-1; TRBD1 matches at 9 bases. The CDR3 DNA reads TGTGCCAGCAGCAGCTCACAGGGGGCAGTGGACAAAACCACTGAAGCTTTCTTT. Protein product: CASSSSQGAVDKTTEAFF.